The 22 T cell receptor beta chains given below trace back to one sample, sequenced in a study of cytomegalovirus exposure and HLA in healthy donors. Vbeta (60) and Jbeta (13) primers were used in the PCR. Profiling relied on immunoSEQ multiplex PCR, and the TCRdb table lists in-frame clones only, not all of them. This sample has tens of thousands of clones; 82% occur once, and the top ten carry roughly 3.8%. The sequenced sample was PBMCs. These receptors all come from a man in his fifties in good health and CMV-seronegative.

This chain uses TRBV25-1 with TRBJ1-2; TRBD1 agrees at 9 bases. The ends lost 2 bases at V and 7 bases at J; junction bases unmatched: 11. CDR3 size: 16 residues. Germline lookup yields CDR1 MGHDK and CDR2 SYGVNS. DNA of the CDR3: TGTGCCAGCAGTGAAAGGGGGACAGGGAATGTCGGTGGCTACACCTTC. The encoded protein is CASSERGTGNVGGYTF.

CDR3 residues: CASSSGGGEQYF. The CDR3 DNA reads TGTGCCAGCAGTTCCGGCGGAGGCGAGCAGTACTTC. The chain recombines TRBV27 with TRBJ2-7; a weak D match, TRBD2 (5 bases). The CDR3 has 12 amino acids. V lost 4 bases and J lost 6, with 10 bases in between. Germline V gene data show CDR1 as MNHEY and CDR2 as SMNVEV (reference sequence).

J is TRBJ2-1 and V is TRBV11-2; 7 bases map to TRBD2. Germline assignment: CDR1 SGHAT and CDR2 FQNNGV. V trimming: 1 base; J trimming: 2 bases; junction bases outside the gene matches: 2. CDR3 length: 15 residues. The CDR3 sequence is CASSLVTSAYNEQFF. The DNA for the CDR3 is TGTGCCAGCAGCTTAGTAACTAGCGCCTACAATGAGCAGTTCTTC.

V is TRBV19 and J is TRBJ2-1, with TRBD1 matching 9 bases. Looked up from germline, CDR1 is LNHDA and CDR2 is SQIVND (reference sequence). Trimming cost V 6 bases and J 5 bases; bases outside gene matches: 11. The CDR3 runs 16 residues. CDR3: CASSATGTGYHNEQFF. CDR3 bases: TGTGCCAGTAGCGCCACCGGGACAGGGTATCACAATGAGCAGTTCTTC.

The chain is built from TRBV7-9 and TRBJ2-1; D may be TRBD2 (6 bases). This CDR3 has 16 amino acids. The germline CDR1 and CDR2 sequences are SEHNR and FQNEAQ (reference sequence). Between the trimmed V and J ends, which lost 2 bases and 3 bases, there was a span of 14 bases. Written as DNA, the CDR3 is TGTGCCAGCAGCTTAAGCGGCGGAGGGAACTACAATGAGCAGTTCTTC. It yields the protein CASSLSGGGNYNEQFF.

J is TRBJ1-1 and V is TRBV7-2; no clear D. The ends were cut back, 1 base at V and 2 bases at J, with 11 bases in the middle. Germline lookup yields CDR1 SGHTA and CDR2 FQGNSA. The CDR3 has 15 amino acids. The CDR3 loop is CASSLVSSANTEAFF. The CDR3, as DNA: TGTGCCAGCAGCTTAGTTAGCAGCGCTAACACTGAAGCTTTCTTT.

The chain carries TRBV29-1 and TRBJ2-5; tentatively, D is TRBD2 (6 bases). Germline assignment: CDR1 SQVTM and CDR2 ANQGSEA. The CDR3 is 12 amino acids. V lost 8 bases and J 11 bases, leaving 21 bases between the germline ends. CDR3 DNA: TGCAGCACAGGAGGGCCAGGTAAAGAGCAGTACTTC. As protein: CSTGGPGKEQYF.

The J gene is TRBJ2-5, the V gene TRBV7-6; D remains ambiguous. Germline V CDR1 and CDR2: SGHVS, FNYEAQ. Trimming removed 4 bases at V and 5 bases at J, with 5 bases between. This CDR3 region has 11 residues. In nucleotides, the CDR3 is TGTGCCAGCAGCTCCGGGGAGACCCAGTACTTC. Translated, it gives CASSSGETQYF.

The chain links TRBV21-1 to TRBJ1-1; TRBD1 is the table's D call, not checked against the DNA. TRBV21-1 has pseudogene status. The CDR3 covers 16 residues. CDR3 in DNA: TGTGCCAGCAGCCCCCCGGGGACATCAGAGGTGACTGAAGCTTTCTTT. The encoded protein is CASSPPGTSEVTEAFF.

The chain links TRBV11-3 to TRBJ2-5, with TRBD1 matching 8 bases. The CDR3 runs 14 residues. Trimming took 8 bases from V and 1 from J; bases not matched to a gene: 6. Germline CDR1 and CDR2: SGHNT and YENEEA. The CDR3 nucleotides are TGTGCCAGCTCCGACAGGGGTCTCCAAGAGACCCAGTACTTC. This translates into CASSDRGLQETQYF.

Points on this clone: A far larger clone is off by one base, so a read error is likely. This chain links TRBV4-1 with TRBJ1-4; D is perhaps TRBD1 (5 bases). CDR1 is MGHRA and CDR2 is YSYEKL in the germline V gene. The CDR3 spans 18 residues. V lost 1 base and J 1 base, leaving 16 bases between the germline ends. The CDR3 here is CASSQVSVRDLTNEKLFF. The CDR3 DNA is TGCGCCAGCAGCCAAGTGTCAGTCAGGGATTTAACTAATGAAAAACTGTTTTTT.

The J gene is TRBJ1-4, the V gene TRBV14; 9 bases are shared with TRBD1. The CDR3 consists of 14 residues. The V and J ends lost 5 bases and 5 bases, in that order; junction bases with no gene match: 3. The germline V gene has CDR1 SGHDN and CDR2 FVKESK. The CDR3 DNA is TGTGCCAGCAGCACAGGGGGCTCCAATGAAAAACTGTTTTTT. This translates into CASSTGGSNEKLFF. The full variable domain, completed using reference TRBV14 and TRBJ1-4, is EAGVTQFPSHSVIEKGQTVTLRCDPISGHDNLYWYRRVMGKEIKFLLHFVKESKQDESGMPNNRFLAERTGGTYSTLKVQPAELEDSGVYFCASSTGGSNEKLFFGSGTQLSVL.

The J gene is TRBJ1-2, the V gene TRBV9; possible D gene TRBD1, 6 bases. V gave up 3 bases and J gave up 8 bases, with 23 bases separating them. Germline loops: CDR1 SGDLS, CDR2 YYNGEE. The CDR3 loop spans 16 amino acids. This chain's CDR3 is CASSGPRIRQVGGYTF. As DNA, the CDR3 is TGTGCCAGCAGCGGCCCCCGGATCAGACAGGTGGGCGGCTACACCTTC.

V usage is TRBV4-2 and J usage is TRBJ2-3; 7 bases are a match to TRBD1. Germline lookup yields CDR1 LGHNA and CDR2 YNFKEQ. The CDR3 runs to 20 residues. V lost 4 bases, J lost 2 bases, and 21 bases stayed unmatched. CDR3 protein: CASSPLTRRQGRTHTDTQYF. For the CDR3, the DNA is TGTGCCAGCAGCCCCCTAACTCGCAGACAGGGCAGGACCCACACAGATACGCAGTATTTT.

The rearrangement uses TRBV7-2 and TRBJ1-4; D gene uncertain. Germline lookup yields CDR1 SGHTA and CDR2 FQGNSA. V was trimmed by 8 bases and J by 7 bases, leaving 14 bases between them. The CDR3 contains 13 residues. CDR3 nucleotide sequence: TGTGCCAGCTCCCCCCAGGTTGGTGAAAAACTGTTTTTT. Translating it yields CASSPQVGEKLFF.

The chain employs TRBV6-5 and TRBJ2-5; D gene uncertain. There are 13 residues in the CDR3. The V end lost 6 bases, the J end lost 0 bases, and 8 bases lay between the germline ends. Per germline, CDR1 MNHEY and CDR2 SVGAGI. CDR3 in DNA: TGTGCCAGCAGGGTCCAGAACCAAGAGACCCAGTACTTC. Amino acid sequence: CASRVQNQETQYF.

This sequence joins TRBV27 and TRBJ2-3; TRBD1 matches 7 bases. The better agreement between TRBJ2-1 and the DNA end casts doubt on the J call. This CDR3 has 16 residues. Germline V gene lookup returns CDR1 MNHEY and CDR2 SMNVEV (reference sequence). CDR3 residues: CASSDRAKISYNEQFF. The CDR3 bases are TGTGCCAGCTCAGACAGGGCCAAAATCTCCTACAATGAGCAGTTCTTC.

This clone has a handful of counts. This sequence joins TRBV9 and TRBJ1-2; weak D call: TRBD1 (5 bases). CDR1 is SGDLS and CDR2 is YYNGEE in the germline V gene. This CDR3 contains 15 residues. V was trimmed by 3 bases and J by 7 bases, leaving 19 bases between them. CDR3 region: CASSEGRTVRAGYTF. CDR3 sequence (DNA): TGTGCCAGCAGCGAGGGGAGGACGGTGAGAGCTGGCTACACCTTC.

The chain combines TRBV4-2 with TRBJ2-2; tentative D call: TRBD1 (6 bases). The V gene's germline CDR1 is LGHNA and CDR2 YNFKEQ. Deletions cut 10 bases from V and 4 bases from J, with 16 bases between. The CDR3 totals 14 residues. CDR3 nucleotides: TGTGCCACCTCCACGACAGGCGGCACCGGGGAGCTGTTTTTT. This translates into CATSTTGGTGELFF.

The chain uses TRBV27 and TRBJ1-4; D unclear. Germline V gene sequence: CDR1 MNHEY, CDR2 SMNVEV (reference sequence). V shed 2 bases and J shed 3 bases, with 13 bases lying between them. The CDR3 spans 16 residues. In DNA, the CDR3 is TGTGCCAGCAGTTTAATGGCAGTGAGGGCTAATGAAAAACTGTTTTTT. It codes for CASSLMAVRANEKLFF.

This clone appeared once. The CDR3 nucleotides are TGTGCCAGCCTCTTCAGCATGGACTACCTCTACGAGCAGTACTTC. Encoded protein: CASLFSMDYLYEQYF. V and J are TRBV6-1 and TRBJ2-7; D may be TRBD2 (6 bases). In germline, CDR1 is MNHNS, CDR2 SASEGT. CDR3 length equals 15 residues. V gave up 8 bases and J gave up 3 bases, with 20 bases separating them.

V gene TRBV5-1 combines with J gene TRBJ2-5; D remains unclear. The CDR3 has 14 residues. Germline values: CDR1 SGHRS, CDR2 YFSETQ. Trimming pared 2 bases from V and 4 bases from J, leaving 12 bases between. CDR3 sequence (DNA): TGCGCCAGCAGCTTCGACTCCCGACTAGAGACCCAGTACTTC. Amino acid sequence: CASSFDSRLETQYF.